The present TCR beta chain was sequenced within a study of CXCR3-negative and CXCR3-positive naive CD8 T cells. Looked up from germline, CDR1 is SEHNR and CDR2 is FQNEAQ (reference sequence). The CDR3 has 15 amino acids. Study findings and constraints: Between one naive subset and the other, surface CD5 was comparable, and TCR strength was inferred from TRB CDR3 properties.

The libraries of TRB cDNA were constructed through 5' RACE using UMI labels. TCRdb re-called the 5' RACE reads and catalogs CDR3 proteins one per entry, DNA excluded. Its table lists fewer than 95,000 distinct CDR3 sequences. To note about this clonotype: The antigen remains unidentified.

Naive CD8+ T cells carried a CD45RO-CCR7+CD27+CD95- phenotype. The sample consisted of naive CXCR3- CD8+ T cells from blood. The subset is: CD45RO-CCR7+CD27+CD95- naive CD8+ T cells lacking CXCR3 (TNR3-). This TCR was sampled from a human donor in good health. Some clones in this sample may be carry-over from other donors' samples. The rearrangement links TRBV7-9 to TRBJ2-5; the TCRdb call, TRBD1, lacks DNA for checking. CDR3 in amino acids: CASSSQYSREETQYF.